This T cell receptor (beta chain) was obtained from a study of blood T cell repertoires in COVID-19 (dated by TCRdb to 2018 to 2020). Regarding the research as a whole: Samples from collaborators originated in the United States, Italy and Spain and spanned both the acute and convalescent phases of COVID-19. The material from the prospective study consisted of cDNA or gDNA derived from T cells, B-cell-depleted T cells, or PBMCs. Where available, HLA class I and class II types were obtained from metadata supplied by the sample provider rather than from assay-based typing. The dataset comprised deeply sampled blood TCRbeta repertoires from subjects exposed to, actively infected with, or recovered from COVID-19. The sample metadata nearly always contained a de-identified subject ID, COVID-19 status, age in years and sex. The repertoires were made available in a free public database intended to serve as a resource for research on the immune response to SARS-CoV-2. Samples came from the ongoing ImmuneRACE study (first 160 participants) plus 1,254 subjects from 6 global collaborators. Here is what the overall study found, with its caveats: Clinical and demographic metadata were provided uncurated, with the amount varying by source and participant.

The immunoSEQ Assay, a bias-controlled multiplex PCR, was used to amplify TCRbeta CDR3 regions from genomic DNA. In the source study's methods: Within the assay, amplification of reference gene primers was used to estimate how many nucleated cells each sample contained. Sequence reads were collapsed and filtered to measure the absolute abundance of every unique TCRbeta CDR3 rearrangement. For each sample, productive Simpson clonality was calculated by taking the square root of Simpson's diversity index across productive rearrangements. Held by TCRdb, this immuneACCESS table contains in-frame sequences only and omits some clones. Under half of the omission traces to an unresolved V gene where checked; the cause of the rest is unknown. D and trimming were read from the DNA, whereas the V and J calls and clone size are those reported in that table. The sample profile shows some 250,000 clones; around 92% of them were found once. The ten largest clones take up roughly 4% of the sample.

The CDR3 numbers 15 residues from cysteine through phenylalanine. Left in the record is the CDR3 DNA by itself, 45 bases read in frame from the first base. As encoded in the germline V gene (reference sequence), CDR1 is LNHNV while CDR2 is YYDKDF. V sheds 5 bases and J sheds 0 bases, leaving 14 bases between their ends. About this clone itself: The specificity of this receptor is unknown. Within one base of it there is no much larger clone, and no base qualities were kept.

In the prospective study, participants were about 18 to 95 years old, resided in about two dozen geographic areas of the United States, and were enrolled through a virtual design. In the prospective study, participants were assigned to cohorts based on the clinical history participants reported in a screening survey and a study questionnaire. In the prospective study, mobile phlebotomists collected whole blood, serum and a nasopharyngeal or oropharyngeal swab from each participant. Prospective study participants could optionally give additional blood draws and questionnaires over an approximately 2-month period. Blood samples from the prospective study were shipped frozen or at room temperature prior to DNA extraction.

The specimen was PBMCs or T cells enriched from blood (not recorded which). The clonotype was recovered from a woman aged 30 to 39 with acute COVID-19. The V and J genes are TRBV15 and TRBJ2-7; the best D guess is TRBD2, with 7 bases matching. The nucleotide sequence reads TGTGCCACCAGCCCCAGGGGAGGGGGCTCCTACGAGCAGTACTTC. Its protein is CATSPRGGGSYEQYF.